The 17 T cell receptor beta chains reported below all come from one sample, sequenced in a study of Ad26.COV2.S vaccination and SARS-CoV-2 variants. TCRdb keeps only in-frame clones here, not all; method: immunoSEQ multiplex PCR. The repertoire holds a few hundred thousand clones, 70% to 90% seen once, with under 2% in the top ten. The treatment: some 19 received Ad26.COV2.S at low or high dose, single or two shots; five or six received placebo; per-sample allocation not given. Collection of samples fell on day 63 after the first vaccine or placebo injection. This sample comprised peripheral blood, obtained in a trial of Ad26.COV2.S vaccine versus placebo. These receptors came from a person between 18 and 59 years old who received the Ad26.COV2.S COVID-19 vaccine or a placebo.

The genes are TRBV20-1 and TRBJ2-1; 7 nucleotides match TRBD1. The CDR3 length is 17 residues. The J segment lost 4 bases and the V segment lost 3 bases, leaving 15 bases of the junction unmatched. Germline CDR1 and CDR2: DFQATT and SNEGSKA (reference sequence). This chain's CDR3 is CSASGAVGTVDYNEQFF. The CDR3 DNA reads as TGCAGTGCTAGTGGGGCCGTGGGGACAGTGGATTACAATGAGCAGTTCTTC.

This chain links TRBV30 with TRBJ1-1; no clear D. The V gene's germline CDR1 is GTSNPN and CDR2 SVGIG (reference sequence). The CDR3 totals 12 residues. Deletions cut 3 bases from V and 0 bases from J, with 5 bases between. The CDR3: CAWRGMNTEAFF. The CDR3 DNA is TGTGCCTGGAGGGGGATGAACACTGAAGCTTTCTTT. The variable domain in full, with the rest retrieved from reference TRBV30 and TRBJ1-1, is SQTIHQWPATLVQPVGSPLSLECTVEGTSNPNLYWYRQAAGRGLQLLFYSVGIGQISSEVPQNLSASRPQDRQFILSSKKLLLSDSGFYLCAWRGMNTEAFFGQGTRLTVV.

V is TRBV28 and J is TRBJ1-2, with D unresolved. The CDR3 is made up of 12 amino acids. V shed 5 bases and J shed 7 bases, with 11 bases lying between them. Germline V gives CDR1 MDHEN, CDR2 SYDVKM. The CDR3 here is CASSANNGGYTF. The CDR3 DNA is TGTGCCAGCAGTGCCAATAATGGTGGCTACACCTTC.

This clone was seen once. The J gene is TRBJ1-6, the V gene TRBV7-9, with TRBD1 matching over 9 bases. The ends lost 4 bases at V and 9 bases at J; junction bases unmatched: 4. The CDR3 totals 14 residues. Germline assignment: CDR1 SEHNR and CDR2 FQNEAQ (reference sequence). The chain's CDR3 is CASSWDREGSPLHF. The CDR3 DNA is TGTGCCAGCAGCTGGGACAGGGAGGGTTCACCCCTCCACTTT.

The chain joins TRBV20-1 to TRBJ2-5; D is ambiguous. Deletions cut 3 bases from V and 3 bases from J, with 8 bases between. Germline CDR1 and CDR2: DFQATT and SNEGSKA (reference sequence). The CDR3 length is 12 residues. In nucleotides, the CDR3 is TGCAGTGCTAGTATAGGAAAAGAGACCCAGTACTTC. It codes for CSASIGKETQYF.

The CDR3 nucleotides read TGCGCCAGCAGTGAGGGGGACAGGGGGCGCGGGGCTGAAGCTTTCTTT. This sequence encodes CASSEGDRGRGAEAFF. This chain connects TRBV10-2 to TRBJ1-1; 12 nucleotides match TRBD1. The V segment lost 2 bases and the J segment 6 bases; nucleotides outside the gene matches: 7. CDR3 length equals 16 residues. From germline, CDR1 is WSHSY and CDR2 SAAADI.

The chain recombines TRBV13 with TRBJ2-7; 10 bases map to TRBD2. The germline V gene has CDR1 PRHDT and CDR2 FYEKMQ (reference sequence). The junction had 11 bases not matched to a gene; V was cut back by 4 bases and J by 2 bases. This CDR3 is 17 amino acids long. In DNA, the CDR3 is TGTGCCAGCAGCTCATCCCCGGGACTAGCGTTACCCTACGAGCAGTACTTC. This translates into CASSSSPGLALPYEQYF.

The V call is TRBV7-8, the J call TRBJ2-1; unclear D gene. CDR3 length: 12 residues. Per the germline V gene, CDR1 is SGHVS and CDR2 is FQNEAQ. Trimming removed 5 bases from V and 9 bases from J, with 11 bases in between. This CDR3 is CASSQGRGEQFF. CDR3 in DNA: TGTGCCAGCAGCCAAGGAAGAGGTGAGCAGTTCTTC. Variable domain in full (rest from reference TRBV7-8 and TRBJ2-1): GAGVSQSPRYKVAKRGQDVALRCDPISGHVSLFWYQQALGQGPEFLTYFQNEAQLDKSGLPSDRFFAERPEGSVSTLKIQRTQQEDSAVYLCASSQGRGEQFFGPGTRLTVL.

A note on this clone: A much larger clone differs from this one at a single base, so this may be a read error. This specimen includes other DNA sequences encoding the same CDR3. J is TRBJ1-5 and V is TRBV12-3 or TRBV12-4; TRBD1 agrees at 8 bases. This CDR3 comprises 12 residues. After removal of 6 bases from V and 7 bases from J, the junction contained 2 bases not matched to a gene. The CDR3 DNA is TGTGCCAGCAGCGACAGGGGCCAGCCCCAGCATTTT. It codes for CASSDRGQPQHF.

The chain uses TRBV9 and TRBJ2-3; tentatively, D is TRBD2 (5 bases). This CDR3 is 17 amino acids long. V was pared by 3 bases and J by 3 bases, with 20 bases between. The germline gives CDR1 SGDLS, CDR2 YYNGEE. Here the CDR3 DNA reads TGTGCCAGCAGCGAGCCCCTGGGGAGTGCGTCGACAGATACGCAGTATTTT. It encodes CASSEPLGSASTDTQYF.

This chain links TRBV6-2 or TRBV6-3 with TRBJ2-7; 7 bases line up with TRBD1. CDR3 length: 15 residues. Germline V lookup: CDR1 MNHEY, CDR2 SVGEGT. V trimming: 6 bases; J trimming: 3 bases; junction bases outside the gene matches: 11. CDR3 sequence reads: CASSQTTGAGYEQYF. DNA of the CDR3: TGTGCCAGCAGCCAGACTACAGGGGCTGGCTACGAGCAGTACTTC.

This chain connects TRBV29-1 to TRBJ2-3; a weak D match, TRBD2 (6 bases). V lost 4 bases, J lost 3 bases, and 14 bases lay in between. Germline V lookup: CDR1 SQVTM, CDR2 ANQGSEA. The CDR3 length is 14 residues. Here the CDR3 DNA reads TGCAGCGTTGGCCGGGACCGGGGGACAGATACGCAGTATTTT. Its protein product is CSVGRDRGTDTQYF.

V is TRBV11-1 and J is TRBJ2-3; TRBD2 is a possible D gene (6 bases). CDR1 and CDR2 from the germline V gene are SGHAT and FQDESV (reference sequence). This CDR3 contains 15 residues. V lost 0 bases, J lost 0 bases, and 7 bases lay in between. CDR3 nucleotides: TGTGCCAGCAGCTTAGCTGGGGGGAGCACAGATACGCAGTATTTT. It translates to CASSLAGGSTDTQYF.

The chain links TRBV5-1 to TRBJ2-7; tentatively, D is TRBD1 (5 bases). Germline-derived CDR1 and CDR2 are SGHRS and YFSETQ. The V and J ends lost 4 bases and 2 bases respectively, with 16 bases between them. The CDR3 is 15 residues long. Here the CDR3 DNA reads TGCGCCAGCAGCCCCCGGCCCCAGGGTACCTACGAGCAGTACTTC. Protein sequence: CASSPRPQGTYEQYF.

The chain has TRBV5-6 and TRBJ2-5; 7 nucleotides agree with TRBD2. The V and J ends lost 3 bases and 9 bases, in that order; junction bases with no gene match: 17. The germline V gene has CDR1 SGHDT and CDR2 YYEEEE. This CDR3 region has 16 residues. The CDR3 DNA reads TGTGCCAGCAGCTCCTCAGCAGATAGCGGGTGGGGCGCCCAGTACTTC. Translation gives CASSSSADSGWGAQYF.

This sequence joins TRBV7-2 and TRBJ2-7; D uncertain. CDR3 length: 15 residues. V was shortened by 5 bases and J by 0 bases, with 14 bases between the two germline ends. Germline loops: CDR1 SGHTA, CDR2 FQGNSA. For the CDR3, the DNA is TGTGCCAGCAGCCAGATTTCTGGGTACTCCTACGAGCAGTACTTC. This sequence encodes CASSQISGYSYEQYF. The variable domain in full, completed from reference TRBV7-2 and TRBJ2-7, reads GAGVSQSPSNKVTEKGKDVELRCDPISGHTALYWYRQSLGQGLEFLIYFQGNSAPDKSGLPSDRFSAERTGGSVSTLTIQRTQQEDSAVYLCASSQISGYSYEQYFGPGTRLTVT.

The V gene is TRBV2, the J gene TRBJ1-5; maybe TRBD1 (5 bases). From germline, CDR1 is SNHLY and CDR2 FYNNEI. Deletions cut 5 bases from V and 8 bases from J, with 13 bases between. This CDR3 is built from 13 residues. The CDR3 here is CASSPGTPEPQHF. The CDR3 DNA sequence: TGTGCCAGCAGTCCCGGGACCCCGGAGCCCCAGCATTTT.